This TCR beta chain was identified in a study of PD-1 blockade in classical Hodgkin lymphoma. The ends lost 5 bases at V and 4 bases at J; junction bases unmatched: 10. The germline V gene encodes CDR1 SGHVS and CDR2 FNYEAQ. This CDR3 contains 17 residues. This table comes from immunoSEQ multiplex PCR, and its TCRdb copy is limited to in-frame clones, with some not included. This repertoire shows 150,000 or so clones, nearly 80% found once; its top ten account for about 9%. Autologous stem cell transplantation was followed by relapse in every patient, and brentuximab vedotin exposure varied. On this clone: What it binds is unknown.

Overall study results and limits: Exclusion applied to patients who initiated nivolumab less than 1 year following ASCT. Complete responders entered with baseline diversity on par with newly diagnosed patients, the results showed.

This TCR derives from a human donor with classical Hodgkin lymphoma. The chain recombines TRBV7-6 with TRBJ2-7; 14 bases line up with TRBD2. This specimen was peripheral blood mononuclear cells (PBMCs), taken before the second cycle of nivolumab. For the CDR3, the DNA is TGTGCCAGCAGCCCAGGGACTAGCGGGAGCGGTTGGTACGAGCAGTACTTC. Amino acids: CASSPGTSGSGWYEQYF.